This passage covers 19 T cell receptor beta chains from one sample sequenced in a study of OX40 agonist ivuxolimab in advanced cancers. TCRdb keeps only in-frame clones here, not all; method: immunoSEQ multiplex PCR. The sample records 60,000 to 70,000 clones, 65% to 90% being singletons. The material was CD4+ or CD8+ T cells sorted from blood, obtained in a trial of the OX40 agonist ivuxolimab. The receptor source for this set is an adult with an advanced solid tumor such as melanoma, head and neck, liver or kidney cancer.

The chain couples TRBV21-1 to TRBJ1-1. TRBV21-1 is flagged as a pseudogene. The length of the CDR3 is 10 residues. The CDR3 sequence is CASSRGVAFF. For the CDR3, the DNA is TGTGCCAGCAGCCGTGGGGTAGCTTTCTTT.

The chain carries TRBV25-1 and TRBJ1-6, with D possibly matching TRBD1 (6 bases). This CDR3 contains 14 residues. Looked up from germline, CDR1 is MGHDK and CDR2 is SYGVNS. Trimming shortened V by 3 bases and J by 9 bases, and 12 bases separated the two germline ends. The CDR3 loop is CASSDTGWSSPLHF. As DNA, the CDR3 is TGTGCCAGCAGTGACACAGGGTGGAGTTCACCCCTCCACTTT.

The chain recombines TRBV18 with TRBJ1-2; D is ambiguous. Germline CDR1 is KGHSH and CDR2 is LQKENI. Trimming left V 1 base short and J 5 bases short, with 5 bases between. The CDR3 length is 12 residues. The chain's CDR3 is CASSPRSYGYTF. The CDR3 nucleotides are TGTGCCAGCTCACCACGGAGTTATGGCTACACCTTC.

V usage is TRBV30 and J usage is TRBJ2-1; possible D gene TRBD1, 5 bases. Trimming shortened V by 0 bases and J by 4 bases, and 10 bases separated the two germline ends. The CDR3 loop spans 14 amino acids. Germline CDR1 GTSNPN, CDR2 SVGIG (reference sequence). The CDR3 region has the DNA TGTGCCTGGAGTGTAGGGGCGGTGTACAATGAGCAGTTCTTC. Its translation is CAWSVGAVYNEQFF.

The chain recombines TRBV29-1 with TRBJ2-1; TRBD2 aligns across 11 bases. This CDR3 has 17 residues. After removal of 4 bases from V and 4 bases from J, the junction contained 12 bases not matched to a gene. Germline CDR1 SQVTM, CDR2 ANQGSEA. Here the CDR3 reads CSVASGTRTSGYNEQFF. CDR3 coding DNA: TGCAGCGTTGCGAGCGGGACGAGGACTAGCGGGTACAATGAGCAGTTCTTC.

V and J are TRBV6-6 and TRBJ2-5, with TRBD2 matching 12 bases. V lost 6 bases to trimming and J lost 1 base; unmatched junction nucleotides: 6. The V gene's germline CDR1 is MNHNY and CDR2 SVGAGI (reference sequence). There are 16 residues in the CDR3. CDR3 bases: TGTGCCAGCAGAATACAACTAGCGGGGGGCCAAGAGACCCAGTACTTC. This encodes CASRIQLAGGQETQYF.

The chain recombines TRBV9 with TRBJ2-5; D gene unclear. V shed 0 bases and J shed 5 bases, with 2 bases lying between them. The CDR3 sequence is 11 residues long. CDR1 is SGDLS and CDR2 is YYNGEE in the germline V gene. CDR3 loop: CASSVEETQYF. The CDR3 coding sequence is TGTGCCAGCAGCGTAGAGGAGACCCAGTACTTC.

This chain uses TRBV7-2 with TRBJ2-1; no clear D gene. This CDR3 contains 12 residues. V dropped 5 bases and J dropped 6 bases, with 8 bases sitting between them. Germline CDR1 and CDR2: SGHTA and FQGNSA. The CDR3 DNA follows: TGTGCCAGCAGCCCCCAACTCAATGAGCAGTTCTTC. This gives the protein CASSPQLNEQFF.

This chain connects TRBV4-2 to TRBJ2-7; the D is unclear. The germline gives CDR1 LGHNA, CDR2 YNFKEQ. The ends were cut back, 0 bases at V and 2 bases at J, with 8 bases in the middle. CDR3 length equals 14 residues. The CDR3: CASSQESLAYEQYF. CDR3 in DNA: TGTGCCAGCAGCCAAGAAAGTCTTGCCTACGAGCAGTACTTC.

The J gene is TRBJ1-1, the V gene TRBV7-2; perhaps TRBD1 as D (5 bases). Germline V gives CDR1 SGHTA, CDR2 FQGNSA. The V end lost 2 bases, the J end lost 5 bases, and 21 bases lay between the germline ends. CDR3 length: 17 residues. The chain's CDR3 is CASSLSGWGVRGTEAFF. Here the CDR3 DNA reads TGTGCCAGCAGCTTATCGGGGTGGGGCGTACGAGGAACTGAAGCTTTCTTT.

V and J are TRBV7-2 and TRBJ2-7; a possible D gene is TRBD2 (6 bases). V was cut by 5 bases and J by 4 bases, with 18 bases left in between. The CDR3 consists of 15 residues. CDR1 is SGHTA, CDR2 FQGNSA, per germline. The CDR3 loop reads CASSLQAREYYEQYF. In DNA, the CDR3 is TGTGCCAGCAGCCTGCAGGCACGGGAGTATTACGAGCAGTACTTC.

The chain links TRBV10-3 to TRBJ2-5, with 7 bases that match TRBD2. Trimming removed 6 bases from V and 5 bases from J; junction bases left unmatched: 9. This CDR3 has 14 amino acids. Germline values: CDR1 ENHRY, CDR2 SYGVKD. The CDR3 loop reads CAIRPSGPHETQYF. CDR3 in DNA: TGTGCCATCAGGCCTAGCGGTCCCCACGAGACCCAGTACTTC.

The chain joins TRBV28 to TRBJ2-7; 9 bases are a match to TRBD2. Germline V gene data show CDR1 as MDHEN and CDR2 as SYDVKM. CDR3 length: 16 residues. After removal of 4 bases from V and 5 bases from J, the junction contained 12 bases not matched to a gene. The CDR3 DNA is TGTGCCAGCAGTTCCCTCGGCCAGCGGGAGGCCCACGAGCAGTACTTC. This translates into CASSSLGQREAHEQYF.

The CDR3 region has the DNA TGTGCCAGCAGTGACTTTGGCACTGAAGCTTTCTTT. As protein: CASSDFGTEAFF. The genes are TRBV28 and TRBJ1-1, with D uncertain. This CDR3 is built from 12 residues. V lost 5 bases, J lost 4 bases, and 8 bases lay in between. Germline CDR1 MDHEN, CDR2 SYDVKM.

A single count supports this clone. The chain joins TRBV28 to TRBJ1-1, with a weak D call TRBD1 (6 bases). V dropped 1 base and J dropped 8 bases, with 17 bases sitting between them. CDR1 and CDR2 (germline): MDHEN, SYDVKM. CDR3 length: 15 amino acids. This CDR3 is CASSLLGGQGWEAFF. CDR3 DNA: TGTGCCAGCAGTTTATTAGGGGGGCAGGGCTGGGAAGCTTTCTTT.

The chain has TRBV5-6 and TRBJ2-5; D perhaps matches TRBD1 (6 bases). Germline CDR1 is SGHDT and CDR2 is YYEEEE. V lost 1 base and J lost 4, with 8 bases in between. The CDR3 has 13 amino acids. The CDR3: CASSLRGLETQYF. The CDR3 coding sequence is TGTGCCAGCAGCTTGAGGGGGTTAGAGACCCAGTACTTC.

V is TRBV5-1 and J is TRBJ2-2; 8 bases fit TRBD1. Germline V lookup: CDR1 SGHRS, CDR2 YFSETQ. Trimming removed 4 bases from V and 3 bases from J; junction bases left unmatched: 5. The CDR3 has 15 amino acids. DNA of the CDR3: TGCGCCAGCAGCCCGACAGGGGTCGACACCGGGGAGCTGTTTTTT. This gives the protein CASSPTGVDTGELFF.

The CDR3 protein is CASSPAGGQETQYF. CDR3 coding DNA: TGTGCCAGCTCACCAGCGGGAGGGCAAGAGACCCAGTACTTC. The V and J genes are TRBV18 and TRBJ2-5, with 9 bases matching TRBD2. Trimming cost V 2 bases and J 2 bases; bases outside gene matches: 0. The CDR3 covers 14 residues. Germline CDR1 is KGHSH and CDR2 is LQKENI.

The chain uses TRBV11-3 and TRBJ2-5; 7 positions match TRBD1. Germline lookup yields CDR1 SGHNT and CDR2 YENEEA. Unmatched junction bases numbered 7, after V lost 5 bases and J lost 1 base. CDR3 length: 15 residues. The CDR3 DNA sequence: TGTGCCAGCAGCCCCCGACAGGGCCCCCAAGAGACCCAGTACTTC. This gives the protein CASSPRQGPQETQYF.